Listed here are 2 T cell receptor beta chains from one sample, sequenced in a study of T cell clones after liver transplantation. The data were produced by immunoSEQ multiplex PCR, yet TCRdb's version contains in-frame clones alone and is incomplete. The repertoire has around 60,000 clones, 71% of them found once; the top ten carry 15%. Source: CD4+ T cells from blood, taken before liver transplant. The receptors shown here come from a human donor who received a liver transplant.

This clone was observed many times. The chain links TRBV7-9 to TRBJ2-3; D is possibly TRBD2 (5 bases). Germline V gene lookup returns CDR1 SEHNR and CDR2 FQNEAQ (reference sequence). There are 16 residues in the CDR3. Trimming pared 0 bases from V and 2 bases from J, leaving 12 bases between. As DNA, the CDR3 is TGTGCCAGCAGCTTAGCGGTTGCGGAGGTCACAGATACGCAGTATTTT. Translated: CASSLAVAEVTDTQYF.

The J gene is TRBJ2-2, the V gene TRBV7-9; no firm D call. The V gene lost 2 bases and the J gene lost 3 bases, with 16 bases spanning the gap. CDR1 and CDR2 from the germline V gene are SEHNR and FQNEAQ (reference sequence). This CDR3 is built from 17 residues. The CDR3 region has the DNA TGTGCCAGCAGCTTAATGCAGACTCTGGGTTACACCGGGGAGCTGTTTTTT. Encoded protein: CASSLMQTLGYTGELFF.